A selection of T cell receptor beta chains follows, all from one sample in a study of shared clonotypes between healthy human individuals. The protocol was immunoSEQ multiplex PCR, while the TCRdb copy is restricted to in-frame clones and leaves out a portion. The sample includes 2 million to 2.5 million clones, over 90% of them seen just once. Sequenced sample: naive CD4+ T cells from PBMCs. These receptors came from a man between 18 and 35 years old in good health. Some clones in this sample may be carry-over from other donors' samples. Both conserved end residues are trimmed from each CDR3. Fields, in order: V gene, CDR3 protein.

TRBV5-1	ASSLVGGEATEAF
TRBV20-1	SARSNYEQF
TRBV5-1	ASSLVGAPDQETQY
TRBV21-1	ASSKAQVRDTNTGELF
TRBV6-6	ASRGDRMNYGYT
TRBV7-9	ASSLAGQNEQF
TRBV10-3	AISVLAREQY
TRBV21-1	ASSKAFGRGGLSYGYT
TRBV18	ASARGTGPETQY
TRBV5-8	ASMVGIEQY
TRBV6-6	ASSYPYDTDTQY
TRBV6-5	ASSYSGAGTQY
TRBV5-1	ASSFRPANTGELF
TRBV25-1	ASTPTRRDTQY
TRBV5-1	ASSPGLAGARETQY
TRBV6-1	ASSLGPPYEQY
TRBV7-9	ASSSWLAEETQY
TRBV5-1	ASSGGQGNTEAF
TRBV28	ASSLTYYEQY
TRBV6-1	ASSEVPGTYYEQY
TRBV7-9	ASSTGTSNYGYT
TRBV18	ASSPKSTDTQY
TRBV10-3	AIRLAGGTGELF
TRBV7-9	ASSSPTLIGDYEQY
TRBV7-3	ASSQGAPYNEQF
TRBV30	AWSLGVGVYGYT
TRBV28	ASSSRDRGNTEAF
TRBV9	ASSVAGQGYTIY
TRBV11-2	ASSPVMGSSYNEQF
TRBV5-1	ASSLGSPPAF
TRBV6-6	ASSYSRVTQNEKLF
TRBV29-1	SAHRGVAEAF
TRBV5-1	ASSEGQGYTEAF
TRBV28	ASTKQPGGDTEAF
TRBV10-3	AISAGTGRYEQY
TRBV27	ASSPWSGRTYNEQF
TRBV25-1	ASSPGQMNTEAF
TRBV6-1	ASRGQSESYNEQF
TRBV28	ASNLQGARGYGYT
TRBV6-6	ASRSRGGSVYEQY
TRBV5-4	ASSLKDRPGQTNT
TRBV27	ASRQGGILESTDTQY
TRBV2	ASSDRTGHVEQY
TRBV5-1	ASTHPGADTDTQY
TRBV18	ASSTNLVEQY
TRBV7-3	ASSLYGTIGEKLF
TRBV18	ASSPLGQLTGELF
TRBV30	AWSVLVNTGELF
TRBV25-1	ASSPGAPETQY
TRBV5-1	ASSPLRGFSYNEQF
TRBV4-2	ASSQPPLAGGLDEQF
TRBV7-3	ASSLRQGTEAF
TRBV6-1	ASSERGMAGYT
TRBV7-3	ASSLTSGEQY
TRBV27	ASITSADRGRLDTQY
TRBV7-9	ASSLGQSMAEAF
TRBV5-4	ASSQDRVTDTQY
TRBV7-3	ASSLTGTAKETQY
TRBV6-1	AGARQGDQPQH